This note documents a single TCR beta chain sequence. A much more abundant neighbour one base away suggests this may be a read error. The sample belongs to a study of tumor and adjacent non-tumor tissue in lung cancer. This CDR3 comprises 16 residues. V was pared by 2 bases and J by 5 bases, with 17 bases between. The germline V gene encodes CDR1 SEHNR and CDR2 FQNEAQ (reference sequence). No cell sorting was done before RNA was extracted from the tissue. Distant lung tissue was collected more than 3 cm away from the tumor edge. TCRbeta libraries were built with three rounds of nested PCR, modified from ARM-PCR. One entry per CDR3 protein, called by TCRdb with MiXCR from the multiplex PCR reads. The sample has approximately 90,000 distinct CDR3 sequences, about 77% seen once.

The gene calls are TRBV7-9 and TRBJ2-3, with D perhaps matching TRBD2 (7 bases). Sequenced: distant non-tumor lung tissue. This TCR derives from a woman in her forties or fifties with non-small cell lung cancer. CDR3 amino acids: CASSLISGGSLDTQYF. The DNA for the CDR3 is TGTGCCAGCAGCTTAATATCGGGGGGCTCCCTAGATACGCAGTATTTT.